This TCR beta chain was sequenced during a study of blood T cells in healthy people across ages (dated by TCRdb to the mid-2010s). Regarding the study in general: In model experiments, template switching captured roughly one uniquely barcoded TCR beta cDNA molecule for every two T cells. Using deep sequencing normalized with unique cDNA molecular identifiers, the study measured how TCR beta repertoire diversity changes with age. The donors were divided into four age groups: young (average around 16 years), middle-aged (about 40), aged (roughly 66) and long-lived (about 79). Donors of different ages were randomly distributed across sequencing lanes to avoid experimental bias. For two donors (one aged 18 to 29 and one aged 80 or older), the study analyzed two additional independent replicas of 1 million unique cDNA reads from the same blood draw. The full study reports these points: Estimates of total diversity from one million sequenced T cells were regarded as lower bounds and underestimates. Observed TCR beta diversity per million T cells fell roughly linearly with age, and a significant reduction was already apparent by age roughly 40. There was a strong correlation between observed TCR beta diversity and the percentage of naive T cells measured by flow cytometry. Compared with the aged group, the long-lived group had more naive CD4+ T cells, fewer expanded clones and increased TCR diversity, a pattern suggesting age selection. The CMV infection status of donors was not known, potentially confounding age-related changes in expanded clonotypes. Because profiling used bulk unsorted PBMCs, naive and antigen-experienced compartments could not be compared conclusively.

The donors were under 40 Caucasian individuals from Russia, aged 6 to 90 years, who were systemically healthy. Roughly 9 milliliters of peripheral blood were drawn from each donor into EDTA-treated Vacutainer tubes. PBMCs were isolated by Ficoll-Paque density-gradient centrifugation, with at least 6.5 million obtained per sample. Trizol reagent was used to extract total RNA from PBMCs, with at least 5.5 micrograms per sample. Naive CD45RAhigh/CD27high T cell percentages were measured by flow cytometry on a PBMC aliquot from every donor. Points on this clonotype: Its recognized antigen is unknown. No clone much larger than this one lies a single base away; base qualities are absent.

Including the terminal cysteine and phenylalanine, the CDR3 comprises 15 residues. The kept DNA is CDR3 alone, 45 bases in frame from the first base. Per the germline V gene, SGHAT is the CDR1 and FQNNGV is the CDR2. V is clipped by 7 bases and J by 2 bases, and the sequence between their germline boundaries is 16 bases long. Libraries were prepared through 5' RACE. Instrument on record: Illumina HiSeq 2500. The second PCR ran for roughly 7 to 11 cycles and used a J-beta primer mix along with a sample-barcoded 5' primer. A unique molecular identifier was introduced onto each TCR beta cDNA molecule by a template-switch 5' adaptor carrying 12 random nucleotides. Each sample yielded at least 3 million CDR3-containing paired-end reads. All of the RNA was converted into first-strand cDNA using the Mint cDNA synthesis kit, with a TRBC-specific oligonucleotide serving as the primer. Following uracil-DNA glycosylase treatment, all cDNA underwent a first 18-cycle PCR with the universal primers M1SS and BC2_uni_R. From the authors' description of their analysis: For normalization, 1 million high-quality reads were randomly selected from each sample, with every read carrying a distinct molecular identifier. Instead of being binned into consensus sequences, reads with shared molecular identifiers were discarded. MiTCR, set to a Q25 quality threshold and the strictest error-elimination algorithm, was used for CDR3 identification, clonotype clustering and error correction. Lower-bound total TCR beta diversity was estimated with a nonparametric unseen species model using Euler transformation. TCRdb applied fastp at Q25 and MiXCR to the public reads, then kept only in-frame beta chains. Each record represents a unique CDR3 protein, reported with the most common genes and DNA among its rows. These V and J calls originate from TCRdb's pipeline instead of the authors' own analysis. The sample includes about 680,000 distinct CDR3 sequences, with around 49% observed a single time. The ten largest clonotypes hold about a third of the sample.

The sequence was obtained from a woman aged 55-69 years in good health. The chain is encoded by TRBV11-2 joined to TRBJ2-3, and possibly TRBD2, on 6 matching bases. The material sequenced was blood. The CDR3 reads CASNRDPGLTDTQYF. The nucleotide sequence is TGTGCCAGCAACCGGGATCCGGGACTCACAGATACGCAGTATTTT.